Following are 12 T cell receptor beta chains from one sample sequenced in a study of T cell clonality in common variable immunodeficiency. Study results and limitations: Reportedly, TCR beta sequences from common variable immunodeficiency showed fewer deletions and N-nucleotide insertions.

These receptors' targets are unknown. TCRdb keeps only in-frame clones here, not all; method: immunoSEQ multiplex PCR. The table lists 25,000 to 35,000 clones, with no singletons. Specimen: peripheral blood mononuclear cells. The origin of the receptors is a human donor with common variable immunodeficiency.

As concerns this clone: From the germline J gene comes the end of the CDR3, since the read stops 3 residues before it. V gene TRBV2 combines with J gene TRBJ1-1; 7 bases fit TRBD1. Germline lookup yields CDR1 SNHLY and CDR2 FYNNEI. The trim removed 2 bases at V and 7 bases at J, leaving 16 bases unmatched. The length of the CDR3 is 17 residues. The sequenced part of the CDR3 DNA is TGTGCCAGCAGTGAATCCTTTTTCGACAGGGAAAAAAATGAA. Translating gives CASSESFFDREKNE. Given in full, the CDR3 is CASSESFFDREKNEAFF.

Concerning this clone: Sequencing ends 3 residues short of the CDR3 end; the germline J gene provides the rest. V gene TRBV7-9 combines with J gene TRBJ1-3; possibly TRBD1 for D (5 bases). The germline gives CDR1 SEHNR, CDR2 FQNEAQ (reference sequence). The CDR3 has 15 amino acids. V shed 5 bases and J shed 0 bases, with 11 bases lying between them. The DNA read from the CDR3 is TGTGCCAGCAGCCCGGGACTCATCTCTGGAAACACC. It encodes CASSPGLISGNT. The full CDR3 sequence reads CASSPGLISGNTIYF.

This clone has just a few counts. The junction departs from germline at one end; a sequencing error may be responsible. The CDR3 end falls 3 residues outside the read, so it is completed with the germline J gene. The chain is built from TRBV7-9 and TRBJ1-2; maybe TRBD1 (5 bases). In germline, CDR1 is SEHNR, CDR2 FQNEAQ (reference sequence). CDR3 length: 12 residues. The CDR3 region is CSSTRDRDGYTF. CDR3 DNA, as far as it was read: TGTTCCAGCACCAGGGATCGGGATGGC.

This clone was counted at least ten times. The read comes to an end 3 residues before the CDR3 does, leaving the germline J gene to fill in the end. The chain carries TRBV20-1 and TRBJ2-7; D remains unclear. The V end lost 5 bases, the J end lost 2 bases, and 13 bases lay between the germline ends. Germline V gives CDR1 DFQATT, CDR2 SNEGSKA (reference sequence). The CDR3 contains 13 residues. The CDR3 loop is CSAFHGSPYEQYF. CDR3 DNA, as far as it was read: TGCAGTGCTTTTCACGGGTCGCCCTACGAG.

This clone was found a few times. The CDR3 DNA, read in part, is TGTGCCAGCAGCCGAAGTACAGGGGACACTGAA. This sequence encodes CASSRSTGDTE. The full CDR3 reads CASSRSTGDTEAFF. The rearrangement joins TRBV7-2 to TRBJ1-1, with 7 bases fitting TRBD1. The read ends 3 residues shy of where the CDR3 ends; the end is completed using the germline J gene. V gave up 5 bases and J gave up 3 bases; unmatched junction bases: 6. Germline-derived CDR1 and CDR2 are SGHTA and FQGNSA. The CDR3 sequence is 14 residues long.

As regards this clone: Coverage ceases 3 residues before the CDR3 finishes, and the germline J gene fills in the end. V gene TRBV7-9 combines with J gene TRBJ1-1; D unresolved. The germline CDR1 and CDR2 sequences are SEHNR and FQNEAQ (reference sequence). The ends were cut back, 5 bases at V and 4 bases at J, with 8 bases in the middle. The CDR3 sequence is 12 residues long. The part of the CDR3 DNA that was read is TGTGCCAGCAGCGAAGAGGGCACTGAA. It yields the protein CASSEEGTE. The whole CDR3 protein is CASSEEGTEAFF.

This clone was counted only a few times. The read terminates 3 residues before the CDR3 end, so the remaining end is supplied by the germline J gene. The chain couples TRBV19 to TRBJ2-5; 9 bases are shared with TRBD1. This CDR3 is built from 13 residues. Germline V gene data show CDR1 as LNHDA and CDR2 as SQIVND (reference sequence). Trimming at V came to 9 bases and at J to 2 bases, leaving 4 bases not matched to a gene. The CDR3 region is CASGTGNQETQYF. CDR3 DNA (partial): TGTGCCAGCGGGACAGGGAATCAAGAGACC.

This clone was picked up a small number of times. The read stops 3 residues short of the end of the CDR3; the missing end is completed from the germline J gene. The genes are TRBV7-2 and TRBJ2-1, with 7 bases lining up with TRBD1. V was pared by 5 bases and J by 4 bases, with 5 bases of the junction left unmatched. Germline V gives CDR1 SGHTA, CDR2 FQGNSA. The CDR3 is 14 residues long. CDR3 DNA, as far as it was read: TGTGCCAGCAGCGGGGACAGCCTTTACAATGAG. Its translation is CASSGDSLYNE. The CDR3 in its entirety is CASSGDSLYNEQFF. The variable domain in full, with the rest retrieved from reference TRBV7-2 and TRBJ2-1, is GAGVSQSPSNKVTEKGKDVELRCDPISGHTALYWYRQSLGQGLEFLIYFQGNSAPDKSGLPSDRFSAERTGGSVSTLTIQRTQQEDSAVYLCASSGDSLYNEQFFGPGTRLTVL.

This clone has just a few counts. The CDR3 bases that were read are TGTGCCTGGAGTGGTTGGACTTATGGC. Protein sequence: CAWSGWTYG. The whole CDR3 region reads CAWSGWTYGYTF. This sequence joins TRBV30 and TRBJ1-2, with D hard to call. The read finishes 3 residues shy of the CDR3 end, and the germline J gene is used to complete it. Trimming took 1 base from V and 5 from J, leaving 8 bases between them. Germline values: CDR1 GTSNPN, CDR2 SVGIG (reference sequence). This CDR3 has 12 amino acids.

This clone has more than one count but fewer than ten. The CDR3 end lies 3 residues beyond the end of the read and is filled in from the germline J gene. This chain uses TRBV7-9 with TRBJ1-2, with D tentatively TRBD1 (6 bases). Germline assignment: CDR1 SEHNR and CDR2 FQNEAQ (reference sequence). The CDR3 consists of 13 residues. The V and J ends lost 6 bases and 7 bases respectively, with 15 bases between them. CDR3 DNA, as far as it was read: TGTGCCAGCAGTCACGAGGGGGAAGGTGGC. Protein product: CASSHEGEGG. The whole CDR3 is CASSHEGEGGYTF.

This clone was counted many times. The read gets to within 3 residues of the CDR3 end, and the germline J gene fills in the rest. The chain carries TRBV7-3 and TRBJ1-1; no reliable D call. The CDR3 loop spans 11 amino acids. Germline lookup yields CDR1 SGHTA and CDR2 FQGTGA. V was shortened by 4 bases and J by 7 bases, with 7 bases between the two germline ends. CDR3 DNA, as far as it was read: TGTGCCAGCAGCTCGGGTTTTGAA. It encodes CASSSGFE. The complete CDR3 protein is CASSSGFEAFF. The entire variable domain, with the rest obtained from reference TRBV7-3 and TRBJ1-1, is as follows: GAGVSQTPSNKVTEKGKYVELRCDPISGHTALYWYRQSLGQGPEFLIYFQGTGAADDSGLPNDRFFAVRPEGSVSTLKIQRTERGDSAVYLCASSSGFEAFFGQGTRLTVV.

This clone was picked up a small number of times. The sequence runs out 3 residues before the end of the CDR3; the remainder is reconstructed from the germline J gene. The chain combines TRBV2 with TRBJ1-2; 8 bases are shared with TRBD1. V shed 5 bases and J 2 bases; nucleotides not matched to a gene: 4. The germline CDR1 and CDR2 sequences are SNHLY and FYNNEI. The CDR3 runs to 14 residues. CDR3 DNA (partial): TGTGCCAGCAGTCAAGGACAGGGAAACTATGGC. Translated: CASSQGQGNYG. The full-length CDR3 reads as CASSQGQGNYGYTF.